One sample yielded the 3 T cell receptor beta chains listed below, sequenced in a study of blood T cells in healthy people across ages. A sample-barcoded 5' primer and a J-beta primer mix were used in a second PCR of roughly 7 to 11 cycles. One entry per CDR3 protein, called by TCRdb with MiXCR from the 5' RACE reads. Of around 1.5 million distinct CDR3 sequences in the sample, approximately 32% were seen once. The specimen was blood. Receptors were obtained from a woman in her twenties or thirties in good health.

Concerning this clonotype itself: With a far larger clone one base away, a read error is the likely cause. The J gene is TRBJ2-1, the V gene TRBV5-1; TRBD2 matches at 8 bases. The CDR3 extends over 14 amino acids. Germline CDR1 SGHRS, CDR2 YFSETQ. Trimming removed 0 bases from V and 9 bases from J; junction bases left unmatched: 5. CDR3 amino acids: CASSLASGGSEQFF. As DNA, the CDR3 is TGCGCCAGCAGCTTGGCGAGCGGGGGTAGTGAGCAGTTCTTC. The full variable domain, its missing parts supplied by reference TRBV5-1 and TRBJ2-1, is KAGVTQTPRYLIKTRGQQVTLSCSPISGHRSVSWYQQTPGQGLQFLFEYFSETQRNKGNFPGRFSGRQFSNSRSEMNVSTLELGDSALYLCASSLASGGSEQFFGPGTRLTVL.

The chain couples TRBV20-1 to TRBJ1-1; D gene unclear. V was cut by 0 bases and J by 6 bases, with 14 bases left in between. This CDR3 has 14 amino acids. Germline lookup yields CDR1 DFQATT and CDR2 SNEGSKA (reference sequence). CDR3 in DNA: TGCAGTGCTAGAGATGGTCCCCGAACCGCTGAAGCTTTCTTT. It encodes CSARDGPRTAEAFF.

The chain carries TRBV7-3 and TRBJ2-1; 10 nucleotides match TRBD1. The V gene's germline CDR1 is SGHTA and CDR2 FQGTGA. V was pared by 2 bases and J by 7 bases, with 8 bases of the junction left unmatched. This CDR3 is built from 16 residues. The CDR3 is CASSLWGQGLRNEQFF. CDR3 in DNA: TGTGCCAGCAGCTTATGGGGACAGGGGCTGAGGAATGAGCAGTTCTTC.